This T cell receptor (beta chain) appears in the sequencing data of a study of blood T cell repertoires in COVID-19. Original processing notes: Amplifying reference gene primers gave estimates of nucleated cell counts. Libraries were prepared by immunoSEQ multiplex PCR; TCRdb keeps only in-frame clonotypes and omits some of them. Clone size and the V and J calls come from that table; the DNA yielded D and trimming. The sample contains under 140,000 clones, around 89% of which appear only once. CDR1 and CDR2 from the germline V gene are MDHEN and SYDVKM. The CDR3 sequence is 15 residues long. Trimming removed 8 bases at V and 0 bases at J, with 14 bases between.

This sequence was found in a woman aged 45-65 years with acute or convalescent COVID-19. This chain connects TRBV28 to TRBJ1-5; a weak D match, TRBD1 (5 bases). Sequencing was done on a sample of peripheral blood. The DNA of the CDR3 is TGTGCCAGCCGGGGGGAGACGTATAGCAATCAGCCCCAGCATTTT. It is translated as CASRGETYSNQPQHF. Full variable domain (rest looked up from reference TRBV28 and TRBJ1-5): DVKVTQSSRYLVKRTGEKVFLECVQDMDHENMFWYRQDPGLGLRLIYFSYDVKMKEKGDIPEGYSVSREKKERFSLILESASTNQTSMYLCASRGETYSNQPQHFGDGTRLSIL.